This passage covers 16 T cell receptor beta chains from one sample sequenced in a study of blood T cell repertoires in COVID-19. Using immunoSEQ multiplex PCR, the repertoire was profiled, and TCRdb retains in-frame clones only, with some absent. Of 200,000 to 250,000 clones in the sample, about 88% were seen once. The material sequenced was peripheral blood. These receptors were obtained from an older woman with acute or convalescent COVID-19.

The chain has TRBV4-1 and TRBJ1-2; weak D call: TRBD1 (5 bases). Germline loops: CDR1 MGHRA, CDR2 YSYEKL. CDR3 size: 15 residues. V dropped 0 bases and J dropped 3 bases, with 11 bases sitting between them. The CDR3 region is CASSQDPRVYYGYTF. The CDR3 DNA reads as TGCGCCAGCAGCCAAGACCCCAGGGTCTACTATGGCTACACCTTC.

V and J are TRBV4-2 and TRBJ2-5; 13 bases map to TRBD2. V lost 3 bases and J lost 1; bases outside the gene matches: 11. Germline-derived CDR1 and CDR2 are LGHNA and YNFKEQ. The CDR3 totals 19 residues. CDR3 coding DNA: TGTGCCAGCAGCCAGCATTCCGGGACTAGCGGGGCCCTCCAAGAGACCCAGTACTTC. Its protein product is CASSQHSGTSGALQETQYF.

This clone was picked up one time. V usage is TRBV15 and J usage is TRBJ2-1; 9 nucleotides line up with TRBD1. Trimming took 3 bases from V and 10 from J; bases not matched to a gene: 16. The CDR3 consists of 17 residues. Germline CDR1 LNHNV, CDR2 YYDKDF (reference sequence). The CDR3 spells CATSSPTGTGLPGEQFF. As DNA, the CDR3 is TGTGCCACCAGCAGTCCCACAGGGACAGGGCTCCCCGGAGAGCAGTTCTTC.

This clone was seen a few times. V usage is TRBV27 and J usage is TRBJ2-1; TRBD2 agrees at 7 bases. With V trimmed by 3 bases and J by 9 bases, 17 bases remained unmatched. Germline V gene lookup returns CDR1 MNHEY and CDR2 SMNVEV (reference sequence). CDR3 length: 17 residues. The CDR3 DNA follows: TGTGCCAGCAGTTTCGGCCTCAGGCGGGAGAAGTTCGGTGAGCAGTTCTTC. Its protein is CASSFGLRREKFGEQFF.

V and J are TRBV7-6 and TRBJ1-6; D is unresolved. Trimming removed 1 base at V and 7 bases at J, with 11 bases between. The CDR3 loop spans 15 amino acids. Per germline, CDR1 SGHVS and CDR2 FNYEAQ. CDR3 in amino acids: CASSLDRGSNSPLHF. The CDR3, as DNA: TGTGCCAGCAGCTTAGATCGGGGAAGCAATTCACCCCTCCACTTT.

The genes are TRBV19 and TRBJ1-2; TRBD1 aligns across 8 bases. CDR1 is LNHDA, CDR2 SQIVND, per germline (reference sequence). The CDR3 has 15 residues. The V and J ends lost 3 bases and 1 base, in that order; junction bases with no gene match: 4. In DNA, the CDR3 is TGTGCCAGTAGTATCAGGACAGGGAGTAACTATGGCTACACCTTC. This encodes CASSIRTGSNYGYTF. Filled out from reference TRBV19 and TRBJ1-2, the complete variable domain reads DGGITQSPKYLFRKEGQNVTLSCEQNLNHDAMYWYRQDPGQGLRLIYYSQIVNDFQKGDIAEGYSVSREKKESFPLTVTSAQKNPTAFYLCASSIRTGSNYGYTFGSGTRLTVV.

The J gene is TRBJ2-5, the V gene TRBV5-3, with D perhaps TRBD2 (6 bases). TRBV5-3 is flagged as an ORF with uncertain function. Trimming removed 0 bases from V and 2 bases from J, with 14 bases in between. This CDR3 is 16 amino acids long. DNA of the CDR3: TGTGCCAGAAGCTTGGCCCCCCGGGACTCTCAAGAGACCCAGTACTTC. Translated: CARSLAPRDSQETQYF.

CDR3 protein: CASSKRTGGLDTQYF. In nucleotides, the CDR3 is TGTGCCAGCAGCAAAAGGACAGGGGGCTTAGATACGCAGTATTTT. The rearrangement uses TRBV5-6 and TRBJ2-3; 11 nucleotides line up with TRBD1. Germline assignment: CDR1 SGHDT and CDR2 YYEEEE. J gave up 5 bases and V 4 bases, and 6 bases lay outside the gene matches. The CDR3 is 15 amino acids.

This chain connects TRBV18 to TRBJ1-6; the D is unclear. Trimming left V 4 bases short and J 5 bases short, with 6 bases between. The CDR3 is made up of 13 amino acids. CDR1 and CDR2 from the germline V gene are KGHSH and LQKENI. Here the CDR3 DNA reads TGTGCCAGCTCACGACAAGATAATTCACCCCTCCACTTT. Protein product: CASSRQDNSPLHF.

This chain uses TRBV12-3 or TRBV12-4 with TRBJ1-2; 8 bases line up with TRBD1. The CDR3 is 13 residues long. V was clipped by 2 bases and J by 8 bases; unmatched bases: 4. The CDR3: CASSLLDRVGYTF. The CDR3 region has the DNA TGTGCCAGCAGTTTACTGGACAGGGTCGGCTACACCTTC.

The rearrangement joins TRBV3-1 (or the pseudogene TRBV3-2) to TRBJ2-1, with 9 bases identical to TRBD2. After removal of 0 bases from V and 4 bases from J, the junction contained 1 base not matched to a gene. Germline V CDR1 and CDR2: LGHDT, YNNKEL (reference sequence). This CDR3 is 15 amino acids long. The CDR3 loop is CASSQETSGYNEQFF. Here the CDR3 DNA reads TGTGCCAGCAGCCAAGAGACTAGCGGATACAATGAGCAGTTCTTC.

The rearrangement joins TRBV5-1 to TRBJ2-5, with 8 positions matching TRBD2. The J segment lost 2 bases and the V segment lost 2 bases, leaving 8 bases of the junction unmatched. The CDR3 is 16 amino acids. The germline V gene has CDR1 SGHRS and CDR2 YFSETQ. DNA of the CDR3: TGCGCCAGCAGCTTCAGGGTAGCGGGACCTCAAGAGACCCAGTACTTC. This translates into CASSFRVAGPQETQYF.

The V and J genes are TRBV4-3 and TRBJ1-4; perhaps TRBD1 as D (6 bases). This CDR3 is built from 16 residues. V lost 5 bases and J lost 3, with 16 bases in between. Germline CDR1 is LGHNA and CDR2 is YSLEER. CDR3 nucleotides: TGCGCCAGCAGCGCCGGACGAGGACAGTCTAATGAAAAACTGTTTTTT. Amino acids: CASSAGRGQSNEKLFF.

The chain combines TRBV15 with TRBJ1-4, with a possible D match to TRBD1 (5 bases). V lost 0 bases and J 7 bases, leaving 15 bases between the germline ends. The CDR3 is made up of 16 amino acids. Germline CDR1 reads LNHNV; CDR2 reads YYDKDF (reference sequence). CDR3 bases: TGTGCCACCAGCAGAGATAGTGTCAGGGTTGGTGAAAAACTGTTTTTT. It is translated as CATSRDSVRVGEKLFF.

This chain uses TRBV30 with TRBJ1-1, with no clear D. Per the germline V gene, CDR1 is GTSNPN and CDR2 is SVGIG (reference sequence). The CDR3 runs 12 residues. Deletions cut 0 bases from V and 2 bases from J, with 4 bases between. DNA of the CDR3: TGTGCCTGGAGTGTCCTAAACACTGAAGCTTTCTTT. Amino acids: CAWSVLNTEAFF. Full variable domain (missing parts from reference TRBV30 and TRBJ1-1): SQTIHQWPATLVQPVGSPLSLECTVEGTSNPNLYWYRQAAGRGLQLLFYSVGIGQISSEVPQNLSASRPQDRQFILSSKKLLLSDSGFYLCAWSVLNTEAFFGQGTRLTVV.

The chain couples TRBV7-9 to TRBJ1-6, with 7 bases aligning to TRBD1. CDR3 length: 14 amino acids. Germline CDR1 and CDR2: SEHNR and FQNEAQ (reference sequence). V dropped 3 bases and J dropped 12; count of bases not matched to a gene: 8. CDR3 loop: CASSFGQVGRPLHF. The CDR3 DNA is TGTGCCAGCAGCTTCGGACAGGTCGGGAGACCCCTCCACTTT.